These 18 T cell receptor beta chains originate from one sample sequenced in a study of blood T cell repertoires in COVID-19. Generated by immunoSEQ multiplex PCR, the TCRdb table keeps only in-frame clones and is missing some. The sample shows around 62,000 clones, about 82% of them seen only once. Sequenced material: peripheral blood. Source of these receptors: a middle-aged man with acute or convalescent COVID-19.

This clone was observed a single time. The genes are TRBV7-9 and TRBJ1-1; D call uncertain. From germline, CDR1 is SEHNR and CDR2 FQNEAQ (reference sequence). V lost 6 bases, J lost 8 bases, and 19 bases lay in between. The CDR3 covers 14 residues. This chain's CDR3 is CASRQHDGAREAFF. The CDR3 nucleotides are TGTGCCAGCAGGCAACACGATGGTGCCCGAGAAGCTTTCTTT.

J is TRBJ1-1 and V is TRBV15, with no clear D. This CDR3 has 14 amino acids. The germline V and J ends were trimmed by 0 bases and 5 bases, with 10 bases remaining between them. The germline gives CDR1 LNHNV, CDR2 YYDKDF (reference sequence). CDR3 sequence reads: CATSRETGVTEAFF. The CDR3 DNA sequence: TGTGCCACCAGCAGAGAGACGGGAGTTACTGAAGCTTTCTTT.

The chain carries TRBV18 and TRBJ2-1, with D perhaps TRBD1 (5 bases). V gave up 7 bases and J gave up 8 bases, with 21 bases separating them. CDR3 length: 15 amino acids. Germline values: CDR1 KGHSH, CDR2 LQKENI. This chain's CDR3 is CASFPLGLKADEQFF. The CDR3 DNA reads TGTGCCAGCTTCCCCTTGGGGCTAAAGGCGGATGAGCAGTTCTTC.

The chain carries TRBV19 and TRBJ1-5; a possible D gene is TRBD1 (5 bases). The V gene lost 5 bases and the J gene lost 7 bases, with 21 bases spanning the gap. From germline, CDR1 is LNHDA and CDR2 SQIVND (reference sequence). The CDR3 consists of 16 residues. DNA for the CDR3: TGTGCCAGTAGTCCCCGCAGGGTCGTGGGCGACCAGCCCCAGCATTTT. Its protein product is CASSPRRVVGDQPQHF.

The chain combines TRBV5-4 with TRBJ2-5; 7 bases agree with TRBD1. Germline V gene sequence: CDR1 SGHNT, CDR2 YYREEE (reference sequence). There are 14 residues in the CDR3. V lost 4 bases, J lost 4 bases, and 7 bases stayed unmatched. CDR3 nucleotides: TGTGCCAGCAGCCCGGAGAGGGGGCGAGAGACCCAGTACTTC. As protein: CASSPERGRETQYF.

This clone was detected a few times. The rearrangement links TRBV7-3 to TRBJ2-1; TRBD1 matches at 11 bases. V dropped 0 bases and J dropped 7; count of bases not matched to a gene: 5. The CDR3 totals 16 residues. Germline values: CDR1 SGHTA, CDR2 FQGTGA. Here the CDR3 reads CASSLTGTGGFNEQFF. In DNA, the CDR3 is TGTGCCAGCAGCTTAACCGGGACAGGGGGTTTTAATGAGCAGTTCTTC. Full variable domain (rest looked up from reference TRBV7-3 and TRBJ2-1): GAGVSQTPSNKVTEKGKYVELRCDPISGHTALYWYRQSLGQGPEFLIYFQGTGAADDSGLPNDRFFAVRPEGSVSTLKIQRTERGDSAVYLCASSLTGTGGFNEQFFGPGTRLTVL.

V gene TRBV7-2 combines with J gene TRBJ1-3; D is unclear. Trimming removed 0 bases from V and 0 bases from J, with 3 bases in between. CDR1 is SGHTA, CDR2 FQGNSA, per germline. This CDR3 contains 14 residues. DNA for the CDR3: TGTGCCAGCAGCTTAGCTCACTCTGGAAACACCATATATTTT. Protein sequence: CASSLAHSGNTIYF.

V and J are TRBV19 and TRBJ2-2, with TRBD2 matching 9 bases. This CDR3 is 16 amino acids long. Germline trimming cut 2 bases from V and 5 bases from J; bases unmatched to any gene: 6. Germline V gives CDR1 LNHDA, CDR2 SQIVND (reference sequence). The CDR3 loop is CASSIRGGAGTGELFF. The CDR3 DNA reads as TGTGCCAGTAGTATACGCGGGGGGGCTGGAACCGGGGAGCTGTTTTTT.

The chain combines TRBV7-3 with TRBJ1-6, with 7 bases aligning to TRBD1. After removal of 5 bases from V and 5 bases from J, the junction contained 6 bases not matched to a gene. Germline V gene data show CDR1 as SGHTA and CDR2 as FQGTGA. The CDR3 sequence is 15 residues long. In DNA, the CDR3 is TGTGCCAGCAGCCACAAGGACAGGAATAATTCACCCCTCCACTTT. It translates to CASSHKDRNNSPLHF.

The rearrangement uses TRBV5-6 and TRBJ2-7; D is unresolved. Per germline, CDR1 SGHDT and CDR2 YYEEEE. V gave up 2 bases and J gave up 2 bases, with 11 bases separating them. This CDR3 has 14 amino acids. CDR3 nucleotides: TGTGCCAGCAGCTTTTTCGGCGGCGCCTACGAGCAGTACTTC. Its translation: CASSFFGGAYEQYF. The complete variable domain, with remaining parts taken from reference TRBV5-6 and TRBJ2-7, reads DAGVTQSPTHLIKTRGQQVTLRCSPKSGHDTVSWYQQALGQGPQFIFQYYEEEERQRGNFPDRFSGHQFPNYSSELNVNALLLGDSALYLCASSFFGGAYEQYFGPGTRLTVT.

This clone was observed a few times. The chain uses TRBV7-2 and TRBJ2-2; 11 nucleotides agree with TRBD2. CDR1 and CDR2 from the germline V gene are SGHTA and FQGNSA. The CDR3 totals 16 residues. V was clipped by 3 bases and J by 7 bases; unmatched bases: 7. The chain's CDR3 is CASSFVSGGADGELFF. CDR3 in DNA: TGTGCCAGCAGCTTCGTTAGCGGGGGGGCCGACGGGGAGCTGTTTTTT.

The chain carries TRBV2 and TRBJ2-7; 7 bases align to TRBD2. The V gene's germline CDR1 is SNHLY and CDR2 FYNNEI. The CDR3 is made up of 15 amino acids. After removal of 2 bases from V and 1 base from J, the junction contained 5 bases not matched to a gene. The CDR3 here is CASSEQAGLSYEQYF. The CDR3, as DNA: TGTGCCAGCAGTGAACAAGCGGGGCTTTCCTACGAGCAGTACTTC.

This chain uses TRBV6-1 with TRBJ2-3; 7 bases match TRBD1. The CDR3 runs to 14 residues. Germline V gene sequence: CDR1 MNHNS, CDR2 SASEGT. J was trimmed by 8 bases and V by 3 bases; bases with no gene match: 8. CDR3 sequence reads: CASSEYPTGSTQYF. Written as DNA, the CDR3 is TGTGCCAGCAGTGAGTACCCGACAGGGAGTACGCAGTATTTT.

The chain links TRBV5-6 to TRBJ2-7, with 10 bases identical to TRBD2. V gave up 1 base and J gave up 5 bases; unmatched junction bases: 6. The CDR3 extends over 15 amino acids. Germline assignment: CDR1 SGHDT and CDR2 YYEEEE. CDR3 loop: CASSLRSGGADEQYF. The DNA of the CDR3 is TGTGCCAGCAGCTTGAGAAGCGGGGGGGCCGACGAGCAGTACTTC.

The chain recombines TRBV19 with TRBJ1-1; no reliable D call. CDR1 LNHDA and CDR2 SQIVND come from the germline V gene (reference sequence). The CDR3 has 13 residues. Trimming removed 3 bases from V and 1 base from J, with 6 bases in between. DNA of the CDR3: TGTGCCAGTAGTATCATCGGGAACACTGAAGCTTTCTTT. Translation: CASSIIGNTEAFF.

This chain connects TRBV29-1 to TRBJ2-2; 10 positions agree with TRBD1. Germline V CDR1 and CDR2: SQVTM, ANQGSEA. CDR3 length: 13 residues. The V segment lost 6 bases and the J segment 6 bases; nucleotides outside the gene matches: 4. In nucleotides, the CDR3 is TGCAGCGTCGGACAGGGGGTTTCCGGGGAGCTGTTTTTT. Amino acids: CSVGQGVSGELFF.

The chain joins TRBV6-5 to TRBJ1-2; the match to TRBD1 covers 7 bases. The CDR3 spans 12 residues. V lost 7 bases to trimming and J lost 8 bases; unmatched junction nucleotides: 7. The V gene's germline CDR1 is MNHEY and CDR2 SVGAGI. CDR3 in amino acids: CASNDRVGGYTF. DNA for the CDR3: TGTGCCAGCAACGACAGGGTTGGAGGCTACACCTTC.

Here the CDR3 reads CASGQDTQYF. The CDR3 DNA reads TGTGCCAGCGGACAGGATACGCAGTATTTT. The rearrangement uses TRBV2 and TRBJ2-3, with TRBD1 as a possible D gene (6 bases). V was cut by 8 bases and J by 6 bases, with 6 bases left in between. Germline V gene data show CDR1 as SNHLY and CDR2 as FYNNEI. This CDR3 is built from 10 residues.